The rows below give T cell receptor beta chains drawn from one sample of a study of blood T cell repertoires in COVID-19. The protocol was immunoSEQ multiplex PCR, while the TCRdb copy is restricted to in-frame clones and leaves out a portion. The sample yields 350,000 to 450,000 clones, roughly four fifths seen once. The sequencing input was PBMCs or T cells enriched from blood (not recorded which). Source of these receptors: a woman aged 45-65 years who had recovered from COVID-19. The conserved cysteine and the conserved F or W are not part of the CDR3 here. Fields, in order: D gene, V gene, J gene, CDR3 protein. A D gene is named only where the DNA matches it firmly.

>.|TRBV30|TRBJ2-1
AWSNSKYNEQF
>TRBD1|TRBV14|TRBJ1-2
ASSPPGQGGYT
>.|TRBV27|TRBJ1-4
ASSLSMGGLGKLF
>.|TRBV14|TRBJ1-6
ASSQMSSYNSPLH
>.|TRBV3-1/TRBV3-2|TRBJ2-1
ASSQGGGNEQF
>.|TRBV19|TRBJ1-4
ASSPPPADEKLF
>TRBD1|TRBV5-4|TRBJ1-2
ASSPGQGIRYGYT
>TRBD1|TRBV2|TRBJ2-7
ASSGTGSVNEQY
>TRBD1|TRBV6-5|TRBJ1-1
ASRPEQGSPEAF
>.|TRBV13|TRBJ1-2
ASSGGGYT
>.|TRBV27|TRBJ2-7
ASSFLGTSRAALNEQY
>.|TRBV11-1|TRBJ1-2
ASSPQGSERGYT
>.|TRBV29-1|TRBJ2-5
SVRVRGGETQY
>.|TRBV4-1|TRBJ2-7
ASSQLAGQGTSYEQY
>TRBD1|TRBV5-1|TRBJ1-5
ASSPTGTQLNQPQH
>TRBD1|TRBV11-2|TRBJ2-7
ASSPATGVPEQY
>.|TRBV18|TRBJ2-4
ASSPGGAGKNIQY
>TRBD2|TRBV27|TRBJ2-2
ASSLSRGVGGANTGELF
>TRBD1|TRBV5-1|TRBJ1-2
ASSATHDRDDYGYT
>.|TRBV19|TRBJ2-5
ASSMGLKSQETQY
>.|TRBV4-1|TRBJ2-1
ASSARGNEQF
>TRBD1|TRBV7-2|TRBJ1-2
ASSTRTGDYGYT
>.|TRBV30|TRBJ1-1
AWSDRTQEAF
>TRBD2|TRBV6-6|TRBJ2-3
ASRTSGGDTDTQY
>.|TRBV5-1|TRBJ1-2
ASRNDPRFGYGYT
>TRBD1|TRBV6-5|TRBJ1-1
ASSRDRNTEAF
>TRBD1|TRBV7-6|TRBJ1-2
ASSRLGQGVYGYT
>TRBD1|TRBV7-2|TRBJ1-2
ASSPPGDRGVYT
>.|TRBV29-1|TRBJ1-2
TAEGYT
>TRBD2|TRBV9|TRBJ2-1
ASSAQRPGVRGDEQF
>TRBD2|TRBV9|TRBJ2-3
ASSSQLAGSFPDTQY